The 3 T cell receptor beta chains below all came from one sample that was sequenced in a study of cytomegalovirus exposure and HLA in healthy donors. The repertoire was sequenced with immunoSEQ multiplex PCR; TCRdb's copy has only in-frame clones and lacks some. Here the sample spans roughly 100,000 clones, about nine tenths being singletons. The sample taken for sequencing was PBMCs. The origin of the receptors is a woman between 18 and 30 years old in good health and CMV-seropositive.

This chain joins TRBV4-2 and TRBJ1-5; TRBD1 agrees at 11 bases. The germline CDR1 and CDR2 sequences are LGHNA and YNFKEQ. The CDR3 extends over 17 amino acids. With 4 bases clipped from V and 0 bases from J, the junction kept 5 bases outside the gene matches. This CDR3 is CASSPGTGGYSNQPQHF. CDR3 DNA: TGTGCCAGCAGCCCAGGGACAGGGGGTTATAGCAATCAGCCCCAGCATTTT.

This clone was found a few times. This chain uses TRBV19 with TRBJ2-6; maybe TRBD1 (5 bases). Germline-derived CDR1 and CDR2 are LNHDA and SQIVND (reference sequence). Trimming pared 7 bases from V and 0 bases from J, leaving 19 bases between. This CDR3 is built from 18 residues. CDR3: CASTQDIPLSSGANVLTF. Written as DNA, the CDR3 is TGTGCCAGTACTCAGGACATTCCCCTCAGCTCTGGGGCCAACGTCCTGACTTTC.

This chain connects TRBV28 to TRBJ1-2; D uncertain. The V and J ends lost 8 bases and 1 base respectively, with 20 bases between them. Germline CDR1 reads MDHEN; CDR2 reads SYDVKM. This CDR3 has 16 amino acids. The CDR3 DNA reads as TGTGCCAGCGGACCAAATCGGGGTTCCGATAACTATGGCTACACCTTC. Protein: CASGPNRGSDNYGYTF.